This T cell receptor (beta chain) was documented in a study of blood T cell repertoires in COVID-19. Study details: Samples of COVID-19 (acute and convalescent) were obtained from the United States, Italy and Spain.

Under the authors' procedure: Reference gene primer amplification yielded estimated nucleated cell counts. Sequencing used immunoSEQ multiplex PCR; TCRdb keeps in-frame clones, though not all of them. V and J calls and clone size are as listed in that table; D and trimming were resolved from the DNA. The sample comprises approximately 210,000 clones, almost 85% of which are singletons, and approximately 12% rests with the top ten. This CDR3 is 16 amino acids long. This clone came up a few times. This receptor was taken from a woman in her thirties or forties with acute or convalescent COVID-19. Material for sequencing was peripheral blood. The rearrangement links TRBV21-1 to TRBJ2-7; TRBD1, the table's D call, was not compared with the DNA. TRBV21-1 is a listed pseudogene. The DNA for the CDR3 is TGTGCCAGTACCCACCTCCCGAGACAGATTTCCTACGAGCAGTACTTC. Translated, it gives CASTHLPRQISYEQYF.